These 14 T cell receptor beta chains share one sample of origin, sequenced in a study of cytomegalovirus exposure and HLA in healthy donors. Primers: 60 Vbeta forward and 13 Jbeta reverse. The data were produced by immunoSEQ multiplex PCR, yet TCRdb's version contains in-frame clones alone and is incomplete. The repertoire has 90,000 or so clones, 75% to 85% of them found once; the top ten carry roughly 3.4%. Material: PBMCs. The receptor set was obtained from a man in his thirties or forties in good health and CMV-seropositive.

CDR3 sequence (DNA): TGCGCCAGCAGTGGGGGGGAAAGCTCCTACAATGAGCAGTTCTTC. Translating gives CASSGGESSYNEQFF. This chain uses TRBV10-1 with TRBJ2-1; TRBD2 is a possible D gene (6 bases). The germline V gene has CDR1 WNHNN and CDR2 SYGVQD (reference sequence). The V gene lost 4 bases and the J gene lost 0 bases, with 10 bases spanning the gap. The CDR3 has 15 amino acids.

The rearrangement links TRBV4-2 to TRBJ2-1; TRBD2 agrees at 7 bases. V was pared by 4 bases and J by 2 bases, with 8 bases of the junction left unmatched. The CDR3 consists of 16 residues. Germline V CDR1 and CDR2: LGHNA, YNFKEQ. The CDR3 region is CASSPLAGVAYNEQFF. CDR3 in DNA: TGTGCCAGCAGCCCCCTTGCGGGAGTGGCCTACAATGAGCAGTTCTTC.

The gene calls are TRBV6-5 and TRBJ2-1; 8 bases line up with TRBD1. The V segment lost 2 bases and the J segment 5 bases; nucleotides outside the gene matches: 5. Germline V gene lookup returns CDR1 MNHEY and CDR2 SVGAGI. The CDR3 consists of 15 residues. This chain's CDR3 is CASSYRRGLHNEQFF. CDR3 coding DNA: TGTGCCAGCAGTTACCGCAGGGGGCTCCACAATGAGCAGTTCTTC.

The chain has TRBV6-6 and TRBJ1-1; 8 nucleotides agree with TRBD1. The germline V gene has CDR1 MNHNY and CDR2 SVGAGI (reference sequence). The CDR3 runs to 15 residues. V dropped 0 bases and J dropped 4; count of bases not matched to a gene: 4. In nucleotides, the CDR3 is TGTGCCAGCAGTTACTCGCAGGGGGCTCCCACTGAAGCTTTCTTT. Protein product: CASSYSQGAPTEAFF.

This clone has more than one count but fewer than ten. V and J are TRBV7-6 and TRBJ2-7; 8 nucleotides match TRBD1. CDR1 SGHVS and CDR2 FNYEAQ come from the germline V gene. The CDR3 spans 15 residues. V shed 1 base, J shed 4 bases, and the junction held 6 bases outside the gene matches. CDR3 loop: CASSLGQGAGYEQYF. CDR3 bases: TGTGCCAGCAGCTTAGGTCAGGGGGCGGGGTACGAGCAGTACTTC.

This clone was recorded a few times. This chain uses TRBV6-5 with TRBJ1-5; D gene ambiguous. CDR3 size: 13 residues. Trimming cost V 5 bases and J 5 bases, with 10 bases left between them. CDR1 is MNHEY, CDR2 SVGAGI, per germline. CDR3 protein: CASSTIEDQPQHF. The CDR3 region has the DNA TGTGCCAGCAGTACAATAGAGGATCAGCCCCAGCATTTT.

The rearrangement joins TRBV28 to TRBJ2-2, with 9 bases lining up with TRBD2. V trimming: 6 bases; J trimming: 4 bases; junction bases outside the gene matches: 12. The CDR3 is 17 amino acids. Germline V lookup: CDR1 MDHEN, CDR2 SYDVKM. The CDR3 spells CASSPAFSGSATGELFF. The CDR3 nucleotides are TGTGCCAGCAGCCCAGCCTTTAGCGGGAGTGCCACCGGGGAGCTGTTTTTT.

Turning to this clone: The identical CDR3 is also encoded by other nucleotide sequences in the sample. This chain uses TRBV15 with TRBJ2-1; tentatively, D is TRBD2 (5 bases). The V and J ends lost 5 bases and 10 bases respectively, with 21 bases between them. The germline V gene encodes CDR1 LNHNV and CDR2 YYDKDF (reference sequence). CDR3 length equals 15 residues. The CDR3 here is CATSLRTGPTNEQFF. The DNA for the CDR3 is TGTGCCACCAGCCTCCGGACTGGGCCCACCAACGAGCAGTTCTTC.

CDR3 in DNA: TGTGCCAGCAGTAAACGGGGGGCGTTCAACACTGAAGCTTTCTTT. It is translated as CASSKRGAFNTEAFF. The chain employs TRBV11-2 and TRBJ1-1; TRBD1 is a possible D gene (6 bases). The CDR3 loop spans 15 amino acids. CDR1 SGHAT and CDR2 FQNNGV come from the germline V gene. With 6 bases removed from V and 2 bases from J, the gap between germline ends came to 16 bases.

This clone was observed a few times. The V gene is TRBV7-2, the J gene TRBJ2-7, with TRBD1 matching over 9 bases. Germline V gives CDR1 SGHTA, CDR2 FQGNSA. V lost 1 base, J lost 3 bases, and 7 bases stayed unmatched. This CDR3 contains 16 residues. The CDR3 reads CASSLGGRGQGYEQYF. CDR3 DNA sequence: TGTGCCAGCAGCTTAGGGGGGCGGGGACAGGGCTACGAGCAGTACTTC.

The chain links TRBV28 to TRBJ2-3; tentative D call: TRBD2 (7 bases). The CDR3 loop spans 15 amino acids. Germline CDR1 and CDR2: MDHEN and SYDVKM. Trimming removed 6 bases at V and 3 bases at J, with 16 bases between. The CDR3 DNA reads as TGTGCCAGCAGCTTCGGGGGGCGAGAGACAGATACGCAGTATTTT. Its protein is CASSFGGRETDTQYF.

This clone was picked up a small number of times. This rearrangement joins TRBV28 to TRBJ1-2; the match to TRBD1 covers 9 bases. This CDR3 is 13 amino acids long. V dropped 2 bases and J dropped 7; count of bases not matched to a gene: 2. The germline V gene has CDR1 MDHEN and CDR2 SYDVKM. CDR3 sequence reads: CASSLTGGAGYTF. CDR3 nucleotide sequence: TGTGCCAGCAGTTTAACAGGGGGCGCTGGCTACACCTTC.

This chain joins TRBV7-8 and TRBJ2-7, with TRBD2 identical over 8 bases. The CDR3 is 16 residues long. Unmatched junction bases numbered 6, after V lost 1 base and J lost 1 base. Germline V gives CDR1 SGHVS, CDR2 FQNEAQ. DNA of the CDR3: TGTGCCAGCAGCTTAGGCCAGCGGGGGAGTTCCTACGAGCAGTACTTC. Its protein is CASSLGQRGSSYEQYF.

V is TRBV28 and J is TRBJ2-7; D remains ambiguous. V was trimmed by 1 base and J by 4 bases, leaving 8 bases between them. The CDR3 totals 13 residues. Germline V gene sequence: CDR1 MDHEN, CDR2 SYDVKM. The CDR3 nucleotides read TGTGCCAGCAGTTTATCGTCTGTATACGAGCAGTACTTC. Its translation: CASSLSSVYEQYF.